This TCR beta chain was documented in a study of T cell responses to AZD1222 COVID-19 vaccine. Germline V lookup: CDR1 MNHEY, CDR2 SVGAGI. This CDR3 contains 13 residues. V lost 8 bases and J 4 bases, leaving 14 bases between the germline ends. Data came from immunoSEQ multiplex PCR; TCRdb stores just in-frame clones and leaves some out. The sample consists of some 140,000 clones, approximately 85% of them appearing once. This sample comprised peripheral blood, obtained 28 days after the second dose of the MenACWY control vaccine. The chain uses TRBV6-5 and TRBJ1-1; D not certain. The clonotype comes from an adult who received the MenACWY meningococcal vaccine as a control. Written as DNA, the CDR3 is TGTGCCAGCCGCGAGACCCCCGGCACTGAAGCTTTCTTT. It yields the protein CASRETPGTEAFF.